Listed below are T cell receptor beta chains from one sample, sequenced in a study of blood T cell repertoires in COVID-19. The protocol was immunoSEQ multiplex PCR, while the TCRdb copy is restricted to in-frame clones and leaves out a portion. The sample holds about 190,000 clones, 84% seen once. Sequences were obtained from peripheral blood. The receptors here all came from a woman aged 65 to 85 with active or convalescent COVID-19. The CDR3 runs from the conserved cysteine through the conserved F or W. D genes are given only for firm matches. Where a row states a size, it is once, few, many or the class of an expanded clone; other rows omit it.

size | J | D | V | CDR3 | DNA
once | TRBJ2-7 | TRBD2 | TRBV9 | CASSTTAGGPRYEQYF | TGTGCCAGCAGCACGACGGCGGGAGGGCCTCGATACGAGCAGTACTTC
- | TRBJ2-5 | - | TRBV11-2 | CASSLEPGLQETQYF | TGTGCCAGCAGCTTAGAACCTGGACTCCAAGAGACCCAGTACTTC
- | TRBJ1-3 | TRBD1 | TRBV3-1/TRBV3-2 | CASKGQGYSGNTIYF | TGTGCCAGCAAGGGACAGGGGTATTCAGGAAACACCATATATTTT
- | TRBJ1-6 | TRBD1 | TRBV19 | CASGQGYSSPLHF | TGTGCCAGTGGACAGGGCTATAGTTCACCCCTCCACTTT
- | TRBJ2-7 | - | TRBV5-4 | CASSLKGAYEQYF | TGTGCCAGCAGCTTGAAAGGGGCATACGAGCAGTACTTC
- | TRBJ2-2 | - | TRBV11-3 | CASSDRYPGELFF | TGTGCCAGCAGCGACAGGTACCCCGGGGAGCTGTTTTTT
once | TRBJ2-7 | - | TRBV25-1 | CASSDGVSPAIRREQYF | TGTGCCAGCAGTGATGGAGTCTCTCCGGCCATAAGGCGGGAACAGTACTTC
once | TRBJ2-1 | TRBD1 | TRBV27 | CASSLTGGHEQFF | TGTGCCAGCAGTCTGACAGGGGGCCATGAGCAGTTCTTC
few | TRBJ2-1 | - | TRBV2 | CASSESAYPYNEQFF | TGTGCCAGCAGTGAAAGTGCCTATCCCTACAATGAGCAGTTCTTC
- | TRBJ1-6 | TRBD1 | TRBV6-2/TRBV6-3 | CASSSSTGEEHNSPLHF | TGTGCCAGCAGTTCCTCGACAGGGGAAGAGCATAATTCACCCCTCCACTTT
- | TRBJ2-3 | TRBD1 | TRBV6-5 | CASSRDRGHTDTQYF | TGTGCCAGCAGTCGGGACAGGGGTCACACAGATACGCAGTATTTT
- | TRBJ1-2 | - | TRBV7-6 | CASSPGGEGYTF | TGTGCCAGCAGCCCCGGGGGGGAAGGCTACACCTTC
- | TRBJ2-1 | TRBD2 | TRBV9 | CASSVRGSGTRSYNEQFF | TGTGCCAGCAGCGTACGCGGTAGCGGGACCCGCTCCTACAATGAGCAGTTCTTC
few | TRBJ2-1 | TRBD2 | TRBV3-1/TRBV3-2 | CASSQVAGVGGEQFF | TGTGCCAGCAGCCAAGTAGCGGGAGTCGGTGGTGAGCAGTTCTTC
- | TRBJ2-1 | - | TRBV6-5 | CASSYRQRSYNEQFF | TGTGCCAGCAGTTACCGGCAGCGCTCCTACAATGAGCAGTTCTTC
- | TRBJ1-5 | TRBD1 | TRBV19 | CASRTGGTYSNQPQHF | TGTGCCAGTAGGACAGGGGGCACTTATAGCAATCAGCCCCAGCATTTT
- | TRBJ2-6 | TRBD1 | TRBV5-4 | CASSLWDRGSSGANVLTF | TGTGCCAGCAGCCTTTGGGACAGGGGAAGCTCTGGGGCCAACGTCCTGACTTTC
- | TRBJ1-1 | - | TRBV6-5 | CASNDRSATEAFF | TGTGCCAGCAACGACAGGTCGGCCACTGAAGCTTTCTTT
- | TRBJ1-4 | - | TRBV3-1/TRBV3-2 | CASSQDGQGGEKLFF | TGTGCCAGCAGCCAAGATGGGCAGGGCGGCGAAAAACTGTTTTTT
- | TRBJ2-2 | TRBD2 | TRBV4-1 | CASSQRLAGVNTGELFF | TGCGCCAGCAGCCAGAGACTAGCGGGAGTGAACACCGGGGAGCTGTTTTTT
- | TRBJ1-5 | - | TRBV27 | CASSPRRRAGSSNQPQHF | TGTGCCAGCAGTCCCCGACGTAGGGCAGGGTCTAGCAATCAGCCCCAGCATTTT
- | TRBJ2-7 | TRBD2 | TRBV7-2 | CASSRTGTSGSYEQYF | TGTGCCAGCAGCCGGACCGGGACTAGCGGTTCCTACGAGCAGTACTTC
- | TRBJ2-1 | TRBD1 | TRBV29-1 | CSAAPGQYNEQFF | TGCAGCGCCGCACCGGGACAGTACAATGAGCAGTTCTTC
- | TRBJ1-2 | TRBD1 | TRBV19 | CASSVGQSYGYTF | TGTGCCAGTAGCGTGGGACAGAGCTATGGCTACACCTTC
once | TRBJ2-7 | TRBD1 | TRBV9 | CASSVDGQVEDEQYF | TGTGCCAGCAGCGTAGATGGACAGGTTGAGGACGAGCAGTACTTC
- | TRBJ2-1 | TRBD2 | TRBV6-5 | CASRLAAYNEQFF | TGTGCCAGCAGACTAGCGGCCTACAATGAGCAGTTCTTC
- | TRBJ2-3 | TRBD2 | TRBV5-1 | CASSPGLAGGRDTQYF | TGCGCCAGCAGCCCGGGACTAGCGGGAGGGCGGGATACGCAGTATTTT
- | TRBJ2-2 | - | TRBV28 | CASPDTNTGELFF | TGTGCCAGCCCGGACACGAACACCGGGGAGCTGTTTTTT
- | TRBJ1-1 | - | TRBV13 | CASSRRGAATEAFF | TGTGCCAGCAGCCGTCGGGGGGCTGCCACTGAAGCTTTCTTT
- | TRBJ2-1 | TRBD1 | TRBV24-1 | CATSDATGGTYNEQFF | TGTGCCACCAGTGACGCGACAGGGGGGACCTACAATGAGCAGTTCTTC
- | TRBJ2-1 | TRBD1 | TRBV5-1 | CASSLVTGQGGNEQFF | TGCGCCAGCAGCTTGGTAACGGGACAGGGAGGGAATGAGCAGTTCTTC
- | TRBJ1-1 | - | TRBV18 | CASSRDRNTEAFF | TGTGCCAGCTCACGAGACAGGAACACTGAAGCTTTCTTT
once | TRBJ2-5 | - | TRBV3-1/TRBV3-2 | CASSQEVFAGAETQYF | TGTGCCAGCAGCCAAGAGGTCTTCGCAGGGGCAGAGACCCAGTACTTC
- | TRBJ2-3 | - | TRBV7-3 | CASSSVASTTDTQYF | TGTGCCAGCAGCTCGGTAGCTTCTACCACAGATACGCAGTATTTT
once | TRBJ2-7 | - | TRBV27 | CASSLSATLGEQYF | TGTGCCAGCAGTTTATCCGCAACGCTAGGCGAGCAGTACTTC